This TCR beta chain is drawn from a study of human T cells and chemical hapten exposure. Study-level background: Throughout a study of 20 to 30 weeks, patients underwent weekly scalp administration of diphenylcyclopropenone doses.

TCRdb itself ran the RACE reads through MiXCR, one entry per CDR3 protein. The sample has about 400,000 distinct CDR3 sequences; about 6% are singletons. Documented time point: patch test 2, 6 weeks after DPC sensitization. Treatment noted: therapeutic diphenylcyclopropenone sensitization with weekly scalp DPC. This clonotype came up a few times. This sample comprised whole blood, obtained in connection with sensitization to the hapten diphenylcyclopropenone (DPC). The sequence came from a woman aged 18 to 35 with alopecia areata. Some clones in this sample may be carry-over from other donors' samples.

CDR3: CASSQRGIETQYF. DNA for the CDR3: TGCGCCAGCAGCCAGAGGGGGATAGAGACCCAGTACTTC. The genes are TRBV5-1 and TRBJ2-5; TRBD1 is a possible D gene (6 bases). V lost 4 bases, J lost 4 bases, and 11 bases lay in between. This CDR3 is built from 13 residues. Germline V lookup: CDR1 SGHRS, CDR2 YFSETQ.